This T cell receptor (beta chain) is from a study of blood T cell repertoires in COVID-19. Looking at the study overall: Acute and convalescent COVID-19 specimens originated in the United States, Italy and Spain. In each case, the material was cDNA or gDNA derived from T cells, B-cell-depleted T cells, or PBMCs.

Germline trimming cut 4 bases from V and 6 bases from J; bases unmatched to any gene: 11. This CDR3 comprises 16 residues. CDR1 and CDR2 from the germline V gene are SGHAT and FQNNGV. How the authors handled the data: Amplification of reference gene primers was used by the study to estimate nucleated cell counts. Profiled with immunoSEQ multiplex PCR; TCRdb holds only in-frame clones, not every one. The V and J calls and clone size come from that table; D and trimming were worked out from the DNA. The sample holds around 50,000 clones, 90% seen once. Source material: peripheral blood. The chain recombines TRBV11-2 with TRBJ2-2, with 7 nucleotides matching TRBD1. The receptor's source is a human donor in a cohort sampled during active COVID-19. The CDR3 sequence: CASSSGRDRVPGELFF. The CDR3 nucleotides are TGTGCCAGCAGCTCAGGGCGTGACAGGGTCCCCGGGGAGCTGTTTTTT.